One and the same sample provided the 7 T cell receptor beta chains below, sequenced in a study of regulatory T cells in long-lasting Graves disease. Described time point: persistent/refractory GD, antithyroid drugs over 5 years with positive TRAb. PBMC RNA served as the TCR library source. Building the TCR beta libraries relied on iRepertoire HTBI primers, and CDR3 regions underwent Arm-PCR. TCRdb passed the multiplex PCR reads through MiXCR, listing each CDR3 protein once. The data contain approximately 350,000 distinct CDR3 sequences, roughly 25% of them singletons. This specimen consisted of peripheral blood mononuclear cells (PBMCs), obtained when the disease was refractory, from a patient treated with antithyroid drugs. Every receptor here comes from a woman in her forties with Graves disease.

The gene calls are TRBV7-9 and TRBJ2-7, with 9 bases fitting TRBD2. Germline V gives CDR1 SEHNR, CDR2 FQNEAQ (reference sequence). The CDR3 runs to 14 residues. Losses at the gene ends were 2 bases for V and 3 bases for J; bases not matched to a gene: 2. The CDR3, as DNA: TGTGCCAGCAGCTTACGGACTAGCGACTACGAGCAGTACTTC. Translation: CASSLRTSDYEQYF.

In its sample, this clonotype was seen many times. The genes are TRBV28 and TRBJ1-2; TRBD1 is a possible D gene (5 bases). From germline, CDR1 is MDHEN and CDR2 SYDVKM. The CDR3 sequence is 13 residues long. V lost 6 bases and J lost 4, with 12 bases in between. CDR3 loop: CASRYRFGYGYTF. The CDR3 DNA follows: TGTGCCAGCAGATACAGGTTTGGCTATGGCTACACCTTC.

This CDR3 reads CASSLQEGFYGYTF. CDR3 nucleotides: TGTGCCAGCAGCTTACAGGAGGGTTTCTATGGCTACACCTTC. The chain links TRBV11-2 to TRBJ1-2; D gene ambiguous. CDR1 and CDR2 (germline): SGHAT, FQNNGV. The length of the CDR3 is 14 residues. Trimming stripped 2 bases from V and 4 bases from J, with 11 bases between.

There are many counts of this clonotype. The V call is TRBV2, the J call TRBJ2-5; 9 bases agree with TRBD2. Trimming at V came to 6 bases and at J to 2 bases, leaving 7 bases not matched to a gene. Germline CDR1 and CDR2: SNHLY and FYNNEI. This CDR3 has 15 amino acids. CDR3 nucleotides: TGTGCCAGCAGGGCAGGACTAGCGTTACAAGAGACCCAGTACTTC. Protein: CASRAGLALQETQYF.

A few counts support this clonotype. This chain connects TRBV7-6 to TRBJ1-1; no definite D call. CDR1 SGHVS and CDR2 FNYEAQ come from the germline V gene. CDR3 size: 14 residues. V lost 5 bases, J lost 1 base, and 11 bases lay in between. This chain's CDR3 is CASSQHASNTEAFF. For the CDR3, the DNA is TGTGCCAGCAGCCAACACGCATCGAACACTGAAGCTTTCTTT.

This clonotype was counted at least ten times. The chain recombines TRBV2 with TRBJ2-7; D might be TRBD1 (8 bases). V shed 5 bases and J shed 2 bases, with 25 bases lying between them. CDR3 length equals 18 residues. From germline, CDR1 is SNHLY and CDR2 FYNNEI. CDR3 in amino acids: CASSIPLGGDRWTYEQYF. The CDR3 nucleotides read TGTGCCAGCAGTATCCCGTTGGGAGGGGACAGGTGGACCTACGAGCAGTACTTC.

This clonotype has at least ten counts. The rearrangement joins TRBV11-2 to TRBJ2-2; a weak D match, TRBD2 (5 bases). Between the trimmed V and J ends, which lost 0 bases and 4 bases, there was a span of 15 bases. This CDR3 has 17 residues. In germline, CDR1 is SGHAT, CDR2 FQNNGV. This CDR3 is CASSLDRSAVSTGELFF. DNA for the CDR3: TGTGCCAGCAGCTTAGATCGATCAGCGGTTAGCACCGGGGAGCTGTTTTTT.